Listed below are T cell receptor beta chains from one sample, sequenced in a study of blood T cell repertoires in COVID-19. The protocol was immunoSEQ multiplex PCR, while the TCRdb copy is restricted to in-frame clones and leaves out a portion. The table shows 200,000 to 250,000 clones, with roughly 86% occurring only once. Sequenced material: peripheral blood. The source of these receptors is a woman aged 30 to 39 who had recovered from COVID-19. Each CDR3 is given with its conserved first and last residue. A D gene is named only where the DNA matches it firmly. Size values are once, few and many counts, or a class for expanded clones, and some rows have none.

NA	TRBV13	NA	TRBJ2-7	CASSSRDNPYEQYF	TGTGCCAGCAGCTCAAGGGACAATCCCTACGAGCAGTACTTC
NA	TRBV21-1	NA	TRBJ2-7	CASTGTGVFYEQYF	TGTGCCAGCACCGGGACAGGGGTTTTCTACGAGCAGTACTTC
TRBD2	TRBV4-2	once	TRBJ2-1	CASSPKGGGGFYNEQFF	TGTGCCAGCAGCCCTAAAGGCGGCGGGGGGTTTTACAATGAGCAGTTCTTC
TRBD1	TRBV9	NA	TRBJ2-1	CASSATGDSYNEQFF	TGTGCCAGCAGCGCGACAGGGGACTCCTACAATGAGCAGTTCTTC
NA	TRBV6-5	NA	TRBJ1-4	CASSQTGGVNEKLFF	TGTGCCAGCAGCCAGACAGGAGGAGTTAATGAAAAACTGTTTTTT
NA	TRBV10-3	NA	TRBJ1-2	CAISDPTAGINYGYTF	TGTGCCATCAGTGACCCTACAGCAGGGATTAACTATGGCTACACCTTC
NA	TRBV18	once	TRBJ2-1	CASSPGTPNFF	TGTGCCAGCTCCCCCGGGACTCCCAACTTCTTC
NA	TRBV3-1/TRBV3-2	NA	TRBJ2-3	CASSQAPRLGVLDTQYF	TGTGCCAGCAGCCAAGCTCCTCGGCTTGGAGTTTTGGATACGCAGTATTTT
NA	TRBV7-3	NA	TRBJ2-7	CASSLTGAAEQYF	TGTGCCAGCAGCTTAACAGGGGCGGCCGAGCAGTACTTC
TRBD1	TRBV28	NA	TRBJ1-2	CASRETGGVGGYTF	TGTGCCAGCAGAGAGACAGGGGGCGTGGGTGGCTACACCTTC
TRBD2	TRBV7-6	NA	TRBJ2-1	CASSLVAGSIYNEQFF	TGTGCCAGCAGCTTAGTAGCGGGGAGCATCTACAATGAGCAGTTCTTC
TRBD1	TRBV19	NA	TRBJ2-7	CASRFAGTGPYEQYF	TGTGCCAGTAGATTCGCCGGGACAGGACCCTACGAGCAGTACTTC
NA	TRBV6-1	NA	TRBJ1-5	CASSEALWTASNQPQHF	TGTGCCAGCAGTGAAGCGCTATGGACAGCTAGCAATCAGCCCCAGCATTTT
TRBD1	TRBV5-1	NA	TRBJ2-5	CASSPGQGRETQYF	TGCGCCAGCAGCCCCGGACAGGGGCGAGAGACCCAGTACTTC
NA	TRBV6-4	NA	TRBJ2-7	CASSDRIPTGQYPYEQYF	TGTGCCAGCAGTGACCGAATCCCTACAGGACAATATCCCTACGAGCAGTACTTC
NA	TRBV7-2	NA	TRBJ1-2	CASSFQGWNGYTF	TGTGCCAGCAGCTTCCAGGGGTGGAATGGCTACACCTTC
NA	TRBV6-6	NA	TRBJ2-7	CASSYLARSYEQYF	TGTGCCAGCAGTTATTTGGCCCGCTCCTACGAGCAGTACTTC
NA	TRBV2	NA	TRBJ1-6	CASSERGNNNSPLHF	TGTGCCAGCAGTGAAAGAGGGAACAATAATTCACCCCTCCACTTT
TRBD1	TRBV6-2/TRBV6-3	NA	TRBJ2-5	CASSRDRQETQYF	TGTGCCAGCAGTCGGGACAGACAAGAGACCCAGTACTTC
NA	TRBV3-1/TRBV3-2	few	TRBJ1-1	CASSQDYGDEAFF	TGTGCCAGCAGCCAAGATTACGGTGATGAAGCTTTCTTT
NA	TRBV11-2	NA	TRBJ2-5	CASSLAGSEQETQYF	TGTGCCAGCAGCTTAGCGGGGTCCGAGCAGGAGACCCAGTACTTC
NA	TRBV7-2	NA	TRBJ2-2	CASSSSTGELFF	TGTGCCAGCAGCTCTTCCACCGGGGAGCTGTTTTTT
NA	TRBV7-6	large	TRBJ2-7	CASSLGSGYEQYF	TGTGCCAGCAGCTTGGGTAGCGGCTACGAGCAGTACTTC
NA	TRBV5-1	NA	TRBJ2-5	CASSLATRGAGTQYF	TGCGCCAGCAGCTTGGCAACACGGGGGGCCGGGACCCAGTACTTC
NA	TRBV9	NA	TRBJ2-7	CASSVGGATTYEQYF	TGTGCCAGCAGCGTAGGGGGCGCGACCACTTACGAGCAGTACTTC
TRBD1	TRBV4-3	NA	TRBJ2-7	CASSQGTGYEQYF	TGCGCCAGCAGCCAAGGGACAGGGTACGAGCAGTACTTC
NA	TRBV3-1/TRBV3-2	NA	TRBJ1-5	CASSQGGQHSNQPQHF	TGTGCCAGCAGCCAAGGTGGACAGCATAGCAATCAGCCCCAGCATTTT
NA	TRBV1	NA	TRBJ2-7	CTSGGLHPGTGDFREYF	TGCACCAGTGGGGGTTTACACCCCGGGACAGGGGACTTTCGGGAGTACTTC
TRBD2	TRBV2	NA	TRBJ2-2	CASSEALASGVKLAGELFF	TGTGCCAGCAGTGAAGCGCTGGCTAGCGGGGTTAAATTAGCCGGGGAGCTGTTTTTT
TRBD1	TRBV5-1	NA	TRBJ1-3	CASSQDRGSGNTIYF	TGCGCCAGCAGCCAAGACAGGGGGTCCGGAAACACCATATATTTT
NA	TRBV2	NA	TRBJ2-3	CASSPLASAYTDTQYF	TGTGCCAGCAGTCCTCTAGCATCGGCATACACAGATACGCAGTATTTT
TRBD1	TRBV7-9	NA	TRBJ2-7	CASSFGQGANEQYF	TGTGCCAGCAGCTTTGGACAGGGGGCTAACGAGCAGTACTTC
NA	TRBV2	NA	TRBJ1-4	CASRVGHANEKLFF	TGTGCCAGCAGGGTTGGCCACGCTAATGAAAAACTGTTTTTT
NA	TRBV5-1	few	TRBJ2-5	CASSLAALAFQETQYF	TGCGCCAGCAGCTTGGCTGCCTTGGCTTTCCAAGAGACCCAGTACTTC
NA	TRBV7-8	few	TRBJ1-6	CASSLIIRAYNSPLHF	TGTGCCAGCAGCTTGATTATCAGGGCTTATAATTCACCCCTCCACTTT
TRBD1	TRBV9	NA	TRBJ2-7	CASSVTGFNEQYF	TGTGCCAGCAGCGTGACAGGGTTCAACGAGCAGTACTTC
TRBD1	TRBV5-1	NA	TRBJ2-7	CASSLEGTGGDEQYF	TGCGCCAGCAGCTTGGAAGGGACAGGGGGCGACGAGCAGTACTTC